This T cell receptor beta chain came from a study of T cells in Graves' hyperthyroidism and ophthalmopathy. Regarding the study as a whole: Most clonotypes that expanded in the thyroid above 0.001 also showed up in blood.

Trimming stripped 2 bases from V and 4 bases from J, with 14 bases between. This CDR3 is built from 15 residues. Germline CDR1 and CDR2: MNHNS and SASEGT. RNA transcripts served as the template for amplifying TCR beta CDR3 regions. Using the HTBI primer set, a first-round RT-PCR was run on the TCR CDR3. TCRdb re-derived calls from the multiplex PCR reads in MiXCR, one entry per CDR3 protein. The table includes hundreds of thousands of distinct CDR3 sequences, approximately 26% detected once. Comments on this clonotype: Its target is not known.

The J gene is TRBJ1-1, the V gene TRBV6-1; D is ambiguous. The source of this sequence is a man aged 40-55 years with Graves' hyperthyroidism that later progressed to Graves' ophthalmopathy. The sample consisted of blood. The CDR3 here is CASSELGPGSTEAFF. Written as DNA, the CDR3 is TGTGCCAGCAGTGAACTGGGCCCCGGGTCCACTGAAGCTTTCTTT.